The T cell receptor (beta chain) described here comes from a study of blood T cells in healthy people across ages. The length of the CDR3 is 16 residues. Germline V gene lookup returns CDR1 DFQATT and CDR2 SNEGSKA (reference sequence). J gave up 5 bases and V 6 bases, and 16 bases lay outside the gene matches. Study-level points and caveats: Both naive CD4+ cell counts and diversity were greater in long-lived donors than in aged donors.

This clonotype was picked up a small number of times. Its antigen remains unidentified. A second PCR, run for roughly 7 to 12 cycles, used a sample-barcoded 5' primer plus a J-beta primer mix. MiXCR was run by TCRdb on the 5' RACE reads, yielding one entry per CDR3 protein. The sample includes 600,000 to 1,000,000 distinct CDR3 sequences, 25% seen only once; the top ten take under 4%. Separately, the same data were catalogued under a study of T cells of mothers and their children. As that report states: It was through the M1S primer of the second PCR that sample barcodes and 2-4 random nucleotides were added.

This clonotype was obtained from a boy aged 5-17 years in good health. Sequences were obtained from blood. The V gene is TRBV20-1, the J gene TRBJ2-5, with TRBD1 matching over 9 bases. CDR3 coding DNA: TGCAGTGCCGCCTCCCCCTCGGACAGGGGAGGGGAGACCCAGTACTTC. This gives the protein CSAASPSDRGGETQYF.